These T cell receptor beta chains were read from a single sample in a study of blood T cells in healthy people across ages. Each CDR3 protein gets one entry after TCRdb re-called the 5' RACE reads with MiXCR. The sample consists of about 580,000 distinct CDR3 sequences, around 48% of them appearing once. Sequencing input: blood. All receptors come from a man at least 80 years old in good health. CDR3s include the opening cysteine and the closing phenylalanine or tryptophan.

J,length,V,CDR3
TRBJ2-4,14,TRBV2,CASSVEKAKNIQYF
TRBJ2-3,14,TRBV2,CASSATSGADTQYF
TRBJ2-1,16,TRBV5-1,CASSLVLAGTYNEQFF
TRBJ2-5,13,TRBV5-1,CASSFIPRETQYF
TRBJ2-5,14,TRBV3-1,CASSPTNTQETQYF
TRBJ2-7,15,TRBV11-2,CASSLSRTGTYEQYF
TRBJ2-3,16,TRBV27,CASRLTSGGLGDALYF
-,16,TRBV7-2,CASSLTGRTSGETQYF
TRBJ2-6,16,TRBV29-1,CSATTETGSGANVLTF
TRBJ1-4,14,TRBV4-1,CASSSGQRAYGLFF
TRBJ2-7,15,TRBV5-1,CASSPQGVESYEQYF